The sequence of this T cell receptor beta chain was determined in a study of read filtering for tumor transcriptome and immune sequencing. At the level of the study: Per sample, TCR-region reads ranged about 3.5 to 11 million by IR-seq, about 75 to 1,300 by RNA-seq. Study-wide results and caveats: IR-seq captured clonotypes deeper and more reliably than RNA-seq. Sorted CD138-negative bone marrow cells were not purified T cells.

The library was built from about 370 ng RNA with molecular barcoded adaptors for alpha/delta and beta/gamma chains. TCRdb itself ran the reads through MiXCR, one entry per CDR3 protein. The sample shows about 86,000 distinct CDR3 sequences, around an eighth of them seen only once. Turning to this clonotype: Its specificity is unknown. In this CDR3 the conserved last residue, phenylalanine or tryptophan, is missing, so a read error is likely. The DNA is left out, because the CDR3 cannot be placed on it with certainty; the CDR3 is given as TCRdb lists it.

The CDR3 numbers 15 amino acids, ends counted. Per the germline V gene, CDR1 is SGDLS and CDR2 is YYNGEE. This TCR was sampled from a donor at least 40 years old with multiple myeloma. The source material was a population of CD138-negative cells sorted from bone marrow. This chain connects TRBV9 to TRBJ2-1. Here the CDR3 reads CASSPLHAKYNEQIY.